These 27 T cell receptor beta chains were sequenced from one sample in a study of cytomegalovirus exposure and HLA in healthy donors. PCR amplification relied on 60 Vbeta primers (plus 13 Jbeta primers). Measured with immunoSEQ multiplex PCR; TCRdb has only the in-frame clones, and not every one. The sample has nearly 200,000 clones, about 87% seen once. Material: PBMCs. The receptors originated from a man between 25 and 39 years old in good health and CMV-seronegative.

V and J are TRBV6-4 and TRBJ2-1; TRBD2 agrees at 10 bases. This CDR3 has 16 residues. The V gene's germline CDR1 is MRHNA and CDR2 SNTAGT. Trimming removed 8 bases from V and 0 bases from J; junction bases left unmatched: 7. The CDR3 DNA reads as TGTGCCAGCTCTGAGCGGGAGGGTATCTCCTACAATGAGCAGTTCTTC. This sequence encodes CASSEREGISYNEQFF.

This clone was observed a handful of times. CDR3 bases: TGTGCCAGCAGCTTATCAAGAGCGGGCCAAGAGACCCAGTACTTC. Translating it yields CASSLSRAGQETQYF. The chain couples TRBV7-8 to TRBJ2-5, with D possibly being TRBD2 (6 bases). CDR1 SGHVS and CDR2 FQNEAQ come from the germline V gene. The CDR3 totals 15 residues. Trimming took 2 bases from V and 1 from J, leaving 11 bases between them.

CDR3 DNA: TGTGCCAGCAGCTTACCCAGGGGGCGGCAAGAGACCCAGTACTTC. It encodes CASSLPRGRQETQYF. This chain joins TRBV5-4 and TRBJ2-5; 8 positions agree with TRBD1. The junction had 5 bases not matched to a gene; V was cut back by 2 bases and J by 2 bases. In germline, CDR1 is SGHNT, CDR2 YYREEE (reference sequence). The CDR3 is 15 amino acids.

V is TRBV5-1 and J is TRBJ2-7; 8 positions agree with TRBD1. V was pared by 5 bases and J by 7 bases, with 11 bases of the junction left unmatched. Germline V gene lookup returns CDR1 SGHRS and CDR2 YFSETQ. The length of the CDR3 is 14 residues. CDR3: CASSPSQGAREQYF. The CDR3 nucleotides read TGCGCCAGCAGTCCTTCGCAGGGGGCGAGAGAGCAGTACTTC.

The chain joins TRBV2 to TRBJ2-5, with a weak D call TRBD1 (6 bases). Trimming left V 4 bases short and J 9 bases short, with 15 bases between. Germline-derived CDR1 and CDR2 are SNHLY and FYNNEI. The length of the CDR3 is 13 residues. Here the CDR3 reads CASSAQGNGPQYF. CDR3 nucleotide sequence: TGTGCCAGCAGTGCACAGGGAAACGGGCCCCAGTACTTC.

This clone was seen a handful of times. The chain is built from TRBV15 and TRBJ2-1; 10 bases agree with TRBD2. Looked up from germline, CDR1 is LNHNV and CDR2 is YYDKDF (reference sequence). This CDR3 region has 19 residues. V lost 0 bases to trimming and J lost 6 bases; unmatched junction nucleotides: 14. The CDR3 loop is CATSREYVGLATKSNEQFF. CDR3 in DNA: TGTGCCACCAGCAGAGAATACGTGGGACTAGCGACGAAAAGCAATGAGCAGTTCTTC.

The chain employs TRBV9 and TRBJ2-3; 15 positions agree with TRBD2. Germline V gene data show CDR1 as SGDLS and CDR2 as YYNGEE. The CDR3 length is 18 residues. The ends lost 4 bases at V and 3 bases at J; junction bases unmatched: 9. CDR3: CASSTGLAGGVQTDTQYF. The CDR3 nucleotides are TGTGCCAGCAGCACCGGACTAGCGGGGGGGGTCCAGACAGATACGCAGTATTTT.

This rearrangement joins TRBV11-2 to TRBJ1-2; 7 bases match TRBD1. This CDR3 has 12 residues. V lost 5 bases to trimming and J lost 11 bases; unmatched junction nucleotides: 8. Germline CDR1 is SGHAT and CDR2 is FQNNGV. The CDR3 DNA reads as TGTGCCAGCAGCAAAAGGACAGGAGGTTACACCTTC. Translation: CASSKRTGGYTF.

The chain employs TRBV15 and TRBJ1-1; D is perhaps TRBD1 (6 bases). CDR1 and CDR2 (germline): LNHNV, YYDKDF (reference sequence). CDR3 length: 17 residues. V lost 5 bases and J lost 3, with 22 bases in between. The CDR3 protein is CATSSGRFSGADTEAFF. The DNA of the CDR3 is TGTGCCACCAGCTCCGGACGCTTTTCAGGGGCCGACACTGAAGCTTTCTTT.

This clone has only one observation. The chain joins TRBV5-4 to TRBJ2-3; D possibly corresponds to TRBD2 (6 bases). Germline CDR1 is SGHNT and CDR2 is YYREEE (reference sequence). Trimming removed 4 bases from V and 4 bases from J, with 7 bases in between. The CDR3 totals 12 residues. The CDR3 DNA sequence: TGTGCCAGCAGCCCGGGGGCAGATACGCAGTATTTT. It yields the protein CASSPGADTQYF.

The V and J genes are TRBV5-1 and TRBJ2-7, with 15 bases identical to TRBD2. Germline values: CDR1 SGHRS, CDR2 YFSETQ. The CDR3 consists of 15 residues. V gave up 4 bases and J gave up 4 bases; unmatched junction bases: 3. Here the CDR3 reads CASSAGLAGGYEQYF. CDR3 sequence (DNA): TGCGCCAGCAGCGCGGGACTAGCGGGGGGTTACGAGCAGTACTTC.

This sequence joins TRBV2 and TRBJ1-1, with TRBD1 matching 8 bases. The CDR3 totals 12 residues. Per germline, CDR1 SNHLY and CDR2 FYNNEI. V gave up 6 bases and J gave up 11 bases; unmatched junction bases: 8. This CDR3 reads CASRRSTGDAFF. CDR3 nucleotides: TGTGCCAGCAGAAGGTCGACAGGGGACGCTTTCTTT.

The genes are TRBV30 and TRBJ2-1; 10 bases map to TRBD2. The J segment lost 7 bases and the V segment lost 3 bases, leaving 6 bases of the junction unmatched. There are 14 residues in the CDR3. The V gene's germline CDR1 is GTSNPN and CDR2 SVGIG (reference sequence). CDR3 nucleotide sequence: TGTGCCTGGAGGGGGACTAGCGCCATGAATGAGCAGTTCTTC. Its translation: CAWRGTSAMNEQFF.

This chain links TRBV2 with TRBJ1-4, with D hard to call. The V end lost 8 bases, the J end lost 7 bases, and 14 bases lay between the germline ends. CDR1 is SNHLY and CDR2 is FYNNEI in the germline V gene. There are 13 residues in the CDR3. CDR3 DNA: TGTGCCAGCCTCGGGATTTGGGGTGAAAAACTGTTTTTT. Translation: CASLGIWGEKLFF.

This sequence joins TRBV11-3 and TRBJ2-7, with 7 bases matching TRBD1. V trimming: 6 bases; J trimming: 7 bases; junction bases outside the gene matches: 9. Germline CDR1 and CDR2: SGHNT and YENEEA. The CDR3 totals 13 residues. Here the CDR3 reads CASSHGTAGEQYF. CDR3 DNA sequence: TGTGCCAGCAGTCACGGGACAGCTGGGGAGCAGTACTTC. The full variable domain, with the rest looked up from reference TRBV11-3 and TRBJ2-7, is EAGVVQSPRYKIIEKKQPVAFWCNPISGHNTLYWYLQNLGQGPELLIRYENEEAVDDSQLPKDRFSAERLKGVDSTLKIQPAELGDSAVYLCASSHGTAGEQYFGPGTRLTVT.

The rearrangement uses TRBV7-6 and TRBJ2-5; maybe TRBD2 (6 bases). The DNA end is a closer match to TRBJ2-7, so the J assignment may be wrong. CDR1 is SGHVS, CDR2 FNYEAQ, per germline. The CDR3 is 15 amino acids. The CDR3 DNA is TGTGCCAGCAGCTTATCTCCAGCGGGTGTGTACGAGCAGTACTTC. Translation gives CASSLSPAGVYEQYF.

The rearrangement joins TRBV7-9 to TRBJ2-2; a possible D gene is TRBD1 (7 bases). The V and J ends lost 2 bases and 5 bases respectively, with 18 bases between them. Germline V gives CDR1 SEHNR, CDR2 FQNEAQ (reference sequence). This CDR3 contains 17 residues. The CDR3 DNA reads TGTGCCAGCAGCTTATGGGACGGCAGGGGGGTTACCGGGGAGCTGTTTTTT. It yields the protein CASSLWDGRGVTGELFF.

This chain uses TRBV7-2 with TRBJ2-7, with 8 nucleotides matching TRBD1. There are 12 residues in the CDR3. Germline CDR1 is SGHTA and CDR2 is FQGNSA. The V segment lost 11 bases and the J segment 5 bases; nucleotides outside the gene matches: 8. CDR3 sequence: CASRTGNHEQYF. The CDR3 nucleotides read TGTGCCTCGAGGACAGGGAACCACGAGCAGTACTTC. Variable domain in full (rest from reference TRBV7-2 and TRBJ2-7): GAGVSQSPSNKVTEKGKDVELRCDPISGHTALYWYRQSLGQGLEFLIYFQGNSAPDKSGLPSDRFSAERTGGSVSTLTIQRTQQEDSAVYLCASRTGNHEQYFGPGTRLTVT.

V is TRBV2 and J is TRBJ1-5; TRBD1 is a possible D gene (6 bases). The germline gives CDR1 SNHLY, CDR2 FYNNEI. Trimming took 3 bases from V and 3 from J, leaving 12 bases between them. CDR3 length equals 15 residues. CDR3 loop: CASSDSGVNNQPQHF. In DNA form, the CDR3 reads TGTGCCAGCAGTGACTCAGGGGTGAACAATCAGCCCCAGCATTTT.

The chain couples TRBV18 to TRBJ2-1; 9 positions agree with TRBD1. Trimming cost V 2 bases and J 4 bases; bases outside gene matches: 3. The germline V gene encodes CDR1 KGHSH and CDR2 LQKENI. The CDR3 runs 15 residues. This CDR3 reads CASSPGTGIYNEQFF. Written as DNA, the CDR3 is TGTGCCAGCTCACCAGGGACAGGGATTTACAATGAGCAGTTCTTC.

The chain is built from TRBV6-4 and TRBJ2-1; 10 bases match TRBD1. The CDR3 totals 18 residues. J was trimmed by 8 bases and V by 7 bases; bases with no gene match: 20. Germline V CDR1 and CDR2: MRHNA, SNTAGT. The CDR3 protein is CASIDSGAGTGVGDEQFF. CDR3 DNA sequence: TGTGCCAGCATCGACAGCGGGGCCGGGACAGGGGTCGGCGATGAGCAGTTCTTC.

This clone occurred once. The chain combines TRBV25-1 with TRBJ2-7, with D possibly TRBD2 on 6 matching bases. The CDR3 is 14 residues long. Germline V gives CDR1 MGHDK, CDR2 SYGVNS. The V end was cut by 3 bases, the J end by 7 bases, with 16 bases between. The CDR3 reads CASSEAGGSREQYF. CDR3 in DNA: TGTGCCAGCAGTGAGGCAGGAGGGTCGCGGGAGCAGTACTTC.

The chain joins TRBV5-1 to TRBJ2-1, with 11 bases identical to TRBD1. V dropped 3 bases and J dropped 8; count of bases not matched to a gene: 7. The CDR3 loop spans 15 amino acids. From germline, CDR1 is SGHRS and CDR2 YFSETQ. The CDR3: CASSSGQGAWDEQFF. CDR3 DNA: TGCGCCAGCAGCTCCGGACAGGGGGCATGGGATGAGCAGTTCTTC. The full variable domain, rest sourced from reference TRBV5-1 and TRBJ2-1, is KAGVTQTPRYLIKTRGQQVTLSCSPISGHRSVSWYQQTPGQGLQFLFEYFSETQRNKGNFPGRFSGRQFSNSRSEMNVSTLELGDSALYLCASSSGQGAWDEQFFGPGTRLTVL.

The J gene is TRBJ2-5, the V gene TRBV19; 9 bases are a match to TRBD1. Germline V CDR1 and CDR2: LNHDA, SQIVND (reference sequence). The CDR3 contains 13 residues. The V and J ends lost 5 bases and 3 bases, in that order; junction bases with no gene match: 1. Here the CDR3 reads CASSDRGEETQYF. The CDR3 DNA reads as TGTGCCAGTAGTGACAGGGGGGAAGAGACCCAGTACTTC.

The gene calls are TRBV28 and TRBJ1-2; tentative D call: TRBD1 (5 bases). The germline CDR1 and CDR2 sequences are MDHEN and SYDVKM. The V end was cut by 6 bases, the J end by 6 bases, with 20 bases between. The CDR3 spans 15 residues. The CDR3 coding sequence is TGTGCCAGCAGCTCAAAGGCCCGGGGGAGGCATGGCTACACCTTC. Its protein product is CASSSKARGRHGYTF.

This clone turned up a few times. The V call is TRBV27, the J call TRBJ1-1, with TRBD1 matching 7 bases. The CDR3 spans 17 residues. Per the germline V gene, CDR1 is MNHEY and CDR2 is SMNVEV (reference sequence). The junction had 10 bases not matched to a gene; V was cut back by 2 bases and J by 1 base. The CDR3 here is CASSLQPGQQRNTEAFF. CDR3 DNA sequence: TGTGCCAGCAGTTTACAACCGGGACAGCAACGGAACACTGAAGCTTTCTTT.

The rearrangement uses TRBV5-6 and TRBJ1-5; D is undetermined. CDR3 size: 12 residues. V lost 4 bases and J lost 7, with 9 bases in between. Germline CDR1 is SGHDT and CDR2 is YYEEEE. The CDR3 DNA follows: TGTGCCAGCAGCCGTATCTCCCAGCCCCAGCATTTT. Translating gives CASSRISQPQHF.